This T cell receptor (beta chain) was retrieved from a study of persistence of HIV-infected CD4 T cells. Looking at the study overall: A larger, less memory-rich fraction responded to anti-CD3/anti-CD28 beads than to antigen. Points from the study as a whole: CMV- and Gag-responding cells had lower TCRbeta richness than CD3/CD28-responding cells. TCR analyses could not target the rare provirus-carrying CMV-responding cells.

Anti-CD3/anti-CD28 beads served as a nonspecific positive control stimulus. Responding CD4+ T cells were sorted by upregulation of both CD40 ligand and CD69. CD8-depleted PBMCs were stimulated 15 to 20 hours with anti-CD28/CD49d costimulation, CD40-blocking antibody and enfuvirtide. The libraries were made with immunoSEQ version 4 in survey mode. Sequencing used immunoSEQ multiplex PCR; TCRdb keeps in-frame clones, though not all of them. Of 44,000 or so clones in the sample, roughly 90% were seen once. Germline CDR1 and CDR2: SGHRS and YFSETQ. V lost 5 bases and J 6 bases, leaving 16 bases between the germline ends. The CDR3 totals 14 residues. This clone was counted once. Its antigen is not known.

V usage is TRBV5-1 and J usage is TRBJ2-3, with D possibly matching TRBD1 (6 bases). This sample comprised CD4+ T cells sorted from PBMCs after roughly 18-hour stimulation, obtained from a patient who received antiretroviral therapy. This sequence was found in an adult man with HIV who was CMV-seropositive. This CDR3 is CASSGGGLGDTQYF. DNA for the CDR3: TGCGCCAGCAGTGGTGGGGGCCTTGGGGATACGCAGTATTTT.